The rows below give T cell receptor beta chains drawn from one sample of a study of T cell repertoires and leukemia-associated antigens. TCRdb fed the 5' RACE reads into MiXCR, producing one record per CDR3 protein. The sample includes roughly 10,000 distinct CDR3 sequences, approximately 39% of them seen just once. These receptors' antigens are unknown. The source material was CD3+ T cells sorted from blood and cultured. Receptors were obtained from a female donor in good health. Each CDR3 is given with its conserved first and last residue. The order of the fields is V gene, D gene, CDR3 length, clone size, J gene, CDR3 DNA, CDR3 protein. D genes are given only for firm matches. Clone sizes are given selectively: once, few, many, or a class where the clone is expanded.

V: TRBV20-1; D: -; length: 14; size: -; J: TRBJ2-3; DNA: TGCAGTGCTCTTAGCGGCTCTAGCACAGATACGCAGTATTTT; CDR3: CSALSGSSTDTQYF
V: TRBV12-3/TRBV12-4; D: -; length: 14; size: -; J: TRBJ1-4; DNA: TGTGCCAGCAGCCTTCCGGGGCGGAATGAGAAACCGTTTTTT; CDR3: CASSLPGRNEKPFF
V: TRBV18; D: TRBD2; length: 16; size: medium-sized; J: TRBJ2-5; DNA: TGTGCCAGCTCACCAGGCGCTAGCGGGAGCATCGAGACCCAGTACTTC; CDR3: CASSPGASGSIETQYF
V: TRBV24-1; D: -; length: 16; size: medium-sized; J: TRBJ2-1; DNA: TGTGCCACCAGTGAACCATCAGGGACCTCCTACAATGAGCAGTTCTTC; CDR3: CATSEPSGTSYNEQFF
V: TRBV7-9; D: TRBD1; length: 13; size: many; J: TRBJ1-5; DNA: TGTGCCAGCAGCTACGGACAGGGGCTGCCCCAGCATTTT; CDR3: CASSYGQGLPQHF
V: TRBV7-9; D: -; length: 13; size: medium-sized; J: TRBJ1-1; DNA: TGTGCCAGCAGCTTGAACGTTAACACTGAAGCTTTCTTT; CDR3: CASSLNVNTEAFF
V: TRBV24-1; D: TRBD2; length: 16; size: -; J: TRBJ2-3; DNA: TGTGCCACCAGTGACCGACTAGCGGGATGGGCAGATACGCAGTATTTT; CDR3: CATSDRLAGWADTQYF
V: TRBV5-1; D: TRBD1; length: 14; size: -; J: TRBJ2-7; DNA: TGCGCCAGCAGCTTGGGTAACAGGGGCCACGAGCAGTACTTC; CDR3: CASSLGNRGHEQYF
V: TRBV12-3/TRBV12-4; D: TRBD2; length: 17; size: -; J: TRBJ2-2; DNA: TGTGCCAGCAGTTTCCCACTAGCGGGGCTTAACACCGGGGAGCTGTTTTTT; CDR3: CASSFPLAGLNTGELFF
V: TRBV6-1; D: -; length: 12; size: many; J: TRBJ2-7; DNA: TGTGCCAGCAGTGAAAGTGTACCCGAAAAGTACTTC; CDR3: CASSESVPEKYF
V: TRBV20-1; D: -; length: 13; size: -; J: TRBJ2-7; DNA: TGCAGTGCTAGCGAGGGCGAGGAATACGAGCAGTACTTC; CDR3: CSASEGEEYEQYF
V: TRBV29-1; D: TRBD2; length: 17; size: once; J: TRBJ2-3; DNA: TGCAGCGCGAACGGACTAGCGGGAGTTAGGGTCACAGATACGCAGTATTTT; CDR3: CSANGLAGVRVTDTQYF
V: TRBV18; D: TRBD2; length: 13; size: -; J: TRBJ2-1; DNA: TGTGCCAGCTCCGCGGGGACTAGCAATGAGCAGTTCTTC; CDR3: CASSAGTSNEQFF
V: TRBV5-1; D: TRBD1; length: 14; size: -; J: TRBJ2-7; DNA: TGCGCCAGCAGCTTCCGGACAGGGGGGGACGAGCAGTACTTC; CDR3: CASSFRTGGDEQYF
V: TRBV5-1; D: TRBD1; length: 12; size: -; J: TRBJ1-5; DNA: TGCGCCAGCAGCTACGGACAGGGCAATGAGCATTTT; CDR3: CASSYGQGNEHF
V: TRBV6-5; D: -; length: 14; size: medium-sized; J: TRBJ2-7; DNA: TGTGCCAGCAGTTACACCAGGACCTCCTACGAGCAGTACTTC; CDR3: CASSYTRTSYEQYF
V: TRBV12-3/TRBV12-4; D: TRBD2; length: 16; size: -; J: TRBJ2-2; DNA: TGTGCCAGCAGTTTCACTAGCGGGAGGAGGACCGGGGAGCTGTTTTTT; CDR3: CASSFTSGRRTGELFF
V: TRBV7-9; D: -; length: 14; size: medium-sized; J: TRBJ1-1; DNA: TGTGCCAGCAGCTTAAATCTTCAGAACACTGAAGCTTTCTTT; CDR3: CASSLNLQNTEAFF
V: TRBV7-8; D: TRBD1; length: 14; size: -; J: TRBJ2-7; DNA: TGTGCCAGCAGCCTCGGGACAGGGGGACTCGAGCAGTACTTC; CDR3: CASSLGTGGLEQYF
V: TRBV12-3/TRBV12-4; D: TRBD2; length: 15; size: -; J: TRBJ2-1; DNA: TGTGCCAGCAGTTTAGGGCCTAGCGGGTACAATGAGCAGTTCTTC; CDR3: CASSLGPSGYNEQFF
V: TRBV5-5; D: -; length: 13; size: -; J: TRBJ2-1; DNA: TGTGCCAGCAGCTTCTTAGCGCCGACTGAGCAGTTCTTC; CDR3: CASSFLAPTEQFF
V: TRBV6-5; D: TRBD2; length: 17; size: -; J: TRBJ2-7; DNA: TGTGCCAGCAGACCGGGACTAGCGGGAGGGCCTTCCTACGAGCAGTACTTC; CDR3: CASRPGLAGGPSYEQYF
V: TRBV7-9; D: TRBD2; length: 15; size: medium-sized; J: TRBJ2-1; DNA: TGTGCCAGCAGTCTTTATAGCGGGGATTACAATGAGCAGTTCTTC; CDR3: CASSLYSGDYNEQFF
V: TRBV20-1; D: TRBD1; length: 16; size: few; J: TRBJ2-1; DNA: TGCAGTGCTCCCGACCGGGACAGGGGATCATACAATGAGCAGTTCTTC; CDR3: CSAPDRDRGSYNEQFF
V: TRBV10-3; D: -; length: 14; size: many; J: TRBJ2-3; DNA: TGTGCCATCAGGGAAGTCTCGGGGCCAGATACGCAGTATTTT; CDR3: CAIREVSGPDTQYF
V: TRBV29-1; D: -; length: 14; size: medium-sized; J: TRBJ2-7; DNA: TGCAGCGTTGTCGGGCCAGGAAAGGCCTACGAGCAGTACTTC; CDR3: CSVVGPGKAYEQYF
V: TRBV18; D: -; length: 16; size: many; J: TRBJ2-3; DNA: TGTGCCAGCTCCCACCGAGGTTTGGGGATCACAGATACGCAGTATTTT; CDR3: CASSHRGLGITDTQYF
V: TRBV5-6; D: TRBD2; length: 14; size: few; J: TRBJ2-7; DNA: TGTGCCAGCATGCTTAGCGGGATTGTCTACGAGCAGTACTTC; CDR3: CASMLSGIVYEQYF
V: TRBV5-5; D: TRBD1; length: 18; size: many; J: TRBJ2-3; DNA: TGTGCCAGCAGCTTGGATTTAGCCGGGACAGGGGGGACAGATACGCAGTATTTT; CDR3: CASSLDLAGTGGTDTQYF
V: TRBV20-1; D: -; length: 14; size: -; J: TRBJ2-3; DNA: TGCAGTGCTAGCCCTAGCAGGCGGGGAGATACGCAGTATTTT; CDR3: CSASPSRRGDTQYF
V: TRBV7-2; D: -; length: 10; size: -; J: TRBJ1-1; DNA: TGTGCCAGCATTGGGCCTGAAGCTTTCTTT; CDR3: CASIGPEAFF
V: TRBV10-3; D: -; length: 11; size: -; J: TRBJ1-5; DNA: TGTGCCATCACGCGGGGGGAGCCCCAGCATTTT; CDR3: CAITRGEPQHF
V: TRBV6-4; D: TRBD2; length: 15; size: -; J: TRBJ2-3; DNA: TGTGCCAGCAGTCCTAGCGGGAGCATAGGAGATACGCTGTATTTT; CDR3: CASSPSGSIGDTLYF
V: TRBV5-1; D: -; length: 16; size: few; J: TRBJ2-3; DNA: TGCGCCAGCAGCTTGGACGGGGGTACTAGCACAGATACGCAGTATTTT; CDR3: CASSLDGGTSTDTQYF
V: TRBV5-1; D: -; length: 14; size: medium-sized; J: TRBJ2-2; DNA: TGCGCCAGCAGCTTGGAGCCGGCTGACGGGGAGCTGTTTTTT; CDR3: CASSLEPADGELFF
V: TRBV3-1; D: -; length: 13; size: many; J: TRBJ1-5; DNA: TGTGCCAGCAGCCAAACAGTGTGGACGCCCCAGCATTTT; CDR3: CASSQTVWTPQHF
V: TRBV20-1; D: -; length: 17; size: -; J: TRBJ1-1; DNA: TGCAGTGCTAGGATTACGGGAATGGGGGGGCCAGGCACTGAAGCTTTCTTT; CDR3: CSARITGMGGPGTEAFF
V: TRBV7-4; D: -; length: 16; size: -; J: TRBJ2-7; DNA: TGTGCCAGTAGCTTAGCGAGGTCAGGGTTGGTCTACGAGCAGTACTTC; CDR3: CASSLARSGLVYEQYF
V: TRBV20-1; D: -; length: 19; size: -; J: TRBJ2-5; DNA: TGCAGTGCTAGAGATCCGAGTCCGGGCCGCAGTACCGACCAAGAGACCCAGTACTTC; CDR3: CSARDPSPGRSTDQETQYF
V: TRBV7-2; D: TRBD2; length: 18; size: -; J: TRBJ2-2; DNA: TGTGCCAGCAGCTTAGTAGCTAGCGGGAGTTCGAACACCGGGGAGCTGTTTTTT; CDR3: CASSLVASGSSNTGELFF
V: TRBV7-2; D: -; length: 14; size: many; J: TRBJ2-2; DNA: TGTGCCAGCAGATCGCAGGGTACCGCCGGGGAGCTGTTTTTT; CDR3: CASRSQGTAGELFF